This T cell receptor (beta chain) appears in the sequencing data of a study of identical twins. The CDR3 has 15 residues. V lost 7 bases, J lost 6 bases, and 6 bases stayed unmatched. In its sample, this clonotype was seen many times. As yet, its antigen is unknown. One entry per CDR3 protein, called by TCRdb with MiXCR from the 5' RACE reads. The table shows approximately 220,000 distinct CDR3 sequences, with 7.5% occurring only once. Notes on the study in general: In monozygotic twins, models underestimated the sharing of out-of-frame TCR alpha.

These data also formed part of another study, on yellow fever vaccine responses in identical twins.

This TCR was recovered from a woman between 18 and 29 years old in good health. The chain joins TRBV12-3 or TRBV12-4 to TRBJ2-2; TRBD2 agrees at 12 bases. Sequencing was done on a sample of CD8+ T cells sorted from blood. The CDR3 bases are TGTGCCAGCATCCCCGGGACTAGCGGGCCCGGGGAGCTGTTTTTT. Translated: CASIPGTSGPGELFF.